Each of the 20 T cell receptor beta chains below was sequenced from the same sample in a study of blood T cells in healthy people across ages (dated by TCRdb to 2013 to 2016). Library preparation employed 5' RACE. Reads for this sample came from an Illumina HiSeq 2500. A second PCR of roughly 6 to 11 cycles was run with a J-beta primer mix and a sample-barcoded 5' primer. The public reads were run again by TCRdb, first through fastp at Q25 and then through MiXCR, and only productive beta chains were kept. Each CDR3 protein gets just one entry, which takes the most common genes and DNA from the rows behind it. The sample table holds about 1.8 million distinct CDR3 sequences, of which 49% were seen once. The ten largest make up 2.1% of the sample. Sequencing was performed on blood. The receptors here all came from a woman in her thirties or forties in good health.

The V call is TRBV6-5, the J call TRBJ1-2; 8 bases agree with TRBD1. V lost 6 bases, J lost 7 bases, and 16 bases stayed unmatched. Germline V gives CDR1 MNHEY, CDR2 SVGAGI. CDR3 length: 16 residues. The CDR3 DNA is TGTGCCAGCAGCCGCCGGGGGACAGGTGGTTTTAGTGGCTACACCTTC. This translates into CASSRRGTGGFSGYTF.

CDR3: CASRNRGTHNEQYF. CDR3 DNA: TGCGCCAGCAGAAACAGGGGAACACACAATGAGCAGTACTTC. This chain connects TRBV5-1 to TRBJ2-5, with 7 bases identical to TRBD1. Losses at the gene ends were 5 bases for V and 11 bases for J; bases not matched to a gene: 15. The CDR3 loop spans 14 amino acids. Looked up from germline, CDR1 is SGHRS and CDR2 is YFSETQ.

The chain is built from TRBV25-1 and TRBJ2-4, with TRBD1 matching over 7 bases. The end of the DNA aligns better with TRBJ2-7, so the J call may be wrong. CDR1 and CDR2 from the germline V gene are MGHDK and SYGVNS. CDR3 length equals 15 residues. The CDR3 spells CASSSQGDRLGEQYF. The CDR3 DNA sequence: TGTGCCAGCAGTTCGCAGGGGGATCGGCTCGGCGAGCAGTACTTC.

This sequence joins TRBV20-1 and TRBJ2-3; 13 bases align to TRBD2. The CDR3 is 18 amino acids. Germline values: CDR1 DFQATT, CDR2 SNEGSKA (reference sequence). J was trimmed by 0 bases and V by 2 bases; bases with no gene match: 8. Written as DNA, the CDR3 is TGCAGTGCTAGAAAGGCGACTAGCGGGGGGCGTAGCACAGATACGCAGTATTTT. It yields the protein CSARKATSGGRSTDTQYF.

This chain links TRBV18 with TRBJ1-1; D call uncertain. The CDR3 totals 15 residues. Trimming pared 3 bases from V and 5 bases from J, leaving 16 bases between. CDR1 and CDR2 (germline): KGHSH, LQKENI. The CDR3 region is CASSPSGWPGTEAFF. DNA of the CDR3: TGTGCCAGCTCACCTTCTGGATGGCCGGGTACTGAAGCTTTCTTT.

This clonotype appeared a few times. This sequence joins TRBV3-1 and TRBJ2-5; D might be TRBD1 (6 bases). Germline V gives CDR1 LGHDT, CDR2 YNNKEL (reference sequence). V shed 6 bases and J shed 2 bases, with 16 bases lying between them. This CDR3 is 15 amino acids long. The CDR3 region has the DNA TGTGCCAGCAGACGGTGGGACATAGGGCAAGAGACCCAGTACTTC. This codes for CASRRWDIGQETQYF.

The CDR3 DNA is TGTGCCTCCCTTGCGGGGCTATACACAGATACGCAGTATTTT. Its protein product is CASLAGLYTDTQYF. The chain recombines TRBV28 with TRBJ2-3; D is possibly TRBD2 (6 bases). CDR3 length equals 14 residues. CDR1 is MDHEN, CDR2 SYDVKM, per germline. Trimming shortened V by 11 bases and J by 2 bases, and 17 bases separated the two germline ends.

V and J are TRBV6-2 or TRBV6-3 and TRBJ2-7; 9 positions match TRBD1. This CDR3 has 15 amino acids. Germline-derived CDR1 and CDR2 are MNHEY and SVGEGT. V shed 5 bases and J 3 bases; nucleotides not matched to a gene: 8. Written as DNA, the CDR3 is TGTGCCAGCAGTACCGGGGACAGGGCCGACTACGAGCAGTACTTC. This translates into CASSTGDRADYEQYF.

The CDR3 loop reads CASSSKGIGTEAFF. The CDR3 region has the DNA TGTGCCAGCAGCTCGAAGGGGATTGGCACTGAAGCTTTCTTT. The chain combines TRBV7-9 with TRBJ1-1; tentatively, D is TRBD1 (5 bases). There are 14 residues in the CDR3. V lost 4 bases and J lost 4, with 13 bases in between. CDR1 and CDR2 from the germline V gene are SEHNR and FQNEAQ (reference sequence).

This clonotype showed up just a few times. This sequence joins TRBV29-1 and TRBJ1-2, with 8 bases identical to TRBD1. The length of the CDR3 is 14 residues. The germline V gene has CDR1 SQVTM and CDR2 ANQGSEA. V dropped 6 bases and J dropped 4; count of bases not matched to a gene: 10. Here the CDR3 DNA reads TGCAGCGTAGTTGACAGGGGAAGATTCTATGGCTACACCTTC. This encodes CSVVDRGRFYGYTF. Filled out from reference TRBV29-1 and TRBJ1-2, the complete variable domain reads SAVISQKPSRDICQRGTSLTIQCQVDSQVTMMFWYRQQPGQSLTLIATANQGSEATYESGFVIDKFPISRPNLTFSTLTVSNMSPEDSSIYLCSVVDRGRFYGYTFGSGTRLTVV.

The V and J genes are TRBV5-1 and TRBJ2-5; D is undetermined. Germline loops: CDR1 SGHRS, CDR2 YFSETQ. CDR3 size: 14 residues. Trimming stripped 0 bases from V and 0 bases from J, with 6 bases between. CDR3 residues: CASSLVINQETQYF. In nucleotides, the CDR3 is TGCGCCAGCAGCTTGGTGATTAACCAAGAGACCCAGTACTTC.

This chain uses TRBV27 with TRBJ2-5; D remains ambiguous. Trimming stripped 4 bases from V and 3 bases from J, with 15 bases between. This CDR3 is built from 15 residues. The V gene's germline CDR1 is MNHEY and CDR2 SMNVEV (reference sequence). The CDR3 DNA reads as TGTGCCAGCAGTTCTACTCGTGACCCAAAAGAGACCCAGTACTTC. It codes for CASSSTRDPKETQYF.

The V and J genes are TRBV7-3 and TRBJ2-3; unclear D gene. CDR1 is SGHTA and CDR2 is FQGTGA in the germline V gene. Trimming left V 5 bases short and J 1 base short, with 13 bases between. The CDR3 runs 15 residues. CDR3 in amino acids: CASSPNGRGTDTQYF. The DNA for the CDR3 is TGTGCCAGCAGCCCAAATGGCAGAGGCACAGATACGCAGTATTTT.

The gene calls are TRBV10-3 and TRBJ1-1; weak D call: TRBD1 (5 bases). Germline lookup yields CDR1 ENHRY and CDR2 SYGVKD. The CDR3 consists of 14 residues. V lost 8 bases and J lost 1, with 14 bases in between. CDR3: CAILSGQGNTEAFF. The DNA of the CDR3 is TGTGCCATCCTGTCTGGGCAGGGGAACACTGAAGCTTTCTTT.

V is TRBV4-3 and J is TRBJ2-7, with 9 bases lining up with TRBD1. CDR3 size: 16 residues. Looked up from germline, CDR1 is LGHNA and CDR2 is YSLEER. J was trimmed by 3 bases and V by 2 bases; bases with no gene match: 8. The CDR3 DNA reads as TGCGCCAGCAGCCAACCCTTCGGACAGGGGAGCTACGAGCAGTACTTC. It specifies CASSQPFGQGSYEQYF.

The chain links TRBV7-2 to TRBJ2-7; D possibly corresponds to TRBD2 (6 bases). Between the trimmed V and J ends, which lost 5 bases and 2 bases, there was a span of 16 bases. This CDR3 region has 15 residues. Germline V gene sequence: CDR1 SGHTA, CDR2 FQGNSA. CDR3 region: CASSAGGRRAYEQYF. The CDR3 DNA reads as TGTGCCAGCAGCGCTGGTGGGAGGCGGGCCTACGAGCAGTACTTC.

The chain's CDR3 is CSARLRGDQYF. In nucleotides, the CDR3 is TGCAGTGCTAGATTACGGGGCGACCAGTACTTC. V is TRBV20-1 and J is TRBJ2-5; D possibly uses TRBD1 or TRBD2 (5 bases each). CDR3 length equals 11 residues. Trimming took 2 bases from V and 10 from J, leaving 11 bases between them. Looked up from germline, CDR1 is DFQATT and CDR2 is SNEGSKA (reference sequence).

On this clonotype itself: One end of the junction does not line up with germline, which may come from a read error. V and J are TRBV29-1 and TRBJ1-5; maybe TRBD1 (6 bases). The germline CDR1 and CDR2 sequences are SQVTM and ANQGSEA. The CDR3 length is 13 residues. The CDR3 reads CSVEGTNNQPQHF. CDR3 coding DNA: TGCAGCGTCGAAGGGACAAACAATCAGCCCCAGCATTTT.

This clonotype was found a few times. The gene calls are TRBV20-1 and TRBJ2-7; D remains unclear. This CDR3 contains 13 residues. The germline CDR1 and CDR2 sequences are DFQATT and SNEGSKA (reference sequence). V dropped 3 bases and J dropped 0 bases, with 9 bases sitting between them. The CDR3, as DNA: TGCAGTGCTAGGTTTGCAGACTCCTACGAGCAGTACTTC. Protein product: CSARFADSYEQYF.

CDR3 region: CASSFAPGLAGLAKNIQYF. Written as DNA, the CDR3 is TGCGCCAGCAGCTTCGCTCCGGGACTAGCGGGGCTAGCCAAAAACATTCAGTACTTC. The V and J genes are TRBV5-1 and TRBJ2-4, with 13 positions matching TRBD2. V lost 2 bases and J lost 0; bases outside the gene matches: 8. The CDR3 spans 19 residues. Per the germline V gene, CDR1 is SGHRS and CDR2 is YFSETQ.